These 28 T cell receptor beta chains originate from one sample sequenced in a study of CD8+ T cells in alopecia areata. Sequencing used cDNA as its template, made by extracting RNA and reverse transcribing it. Here immunoSEQ multiplex PCR was the method, and the copy in TCRdb shows in-frame clones only, minus some. This table holds about 74,000 clones, approximately 29% found once. Treatment denoted: oral pan-JAK inhibitor, 5-10 mg twice daily. The sample was CD8+ T cells sorted from blood, taken at week 4, from a patient treated with tofacitinib. These TCRs come from a human donor with alopecia areata.

This clone was counted a few times. The rearrangement links TRBV29-1 to TRBJ2-7; TRBD1 is a possible D gene (6 bases). CDR3 length: 14 residues. Germline V gene lookup returns CDR1 SQVTM and CDR2 ANQGSEA. Trimming removed 2 bases from V and 0 bases from J, with 11 bases in between. CDR3 DNA: TGCAGCGTTGAAACTATGGGGGCCTCCTACGAGCAGTACTTC. Translating it yields CSVETMGASYEQYF.

This clone turned up a few times. The chain links TRBV29-1 to TRBJ2-2, with D perhaps matching TRBD1 (6 bases). Germline-derived CDR1 and CDR2 are SQVTM and ANQGSEA. The V and J ends lost 4 bases and 0 bases respectively, with 15 bases between them. The CDR3 has 16 residues. CDR3 region: CSVARDTESNTGELFF. The CDR3 DNA is TGCAGCGTTGCACGGGACACGGAATCGAACACCGGGGAGCTGTTTTTT.

This clone was seen only a few times. The rearrangement links TRBV29-1 to TRBJ1-1; D is ambiguous. The CDR3 totals 13 residues. V lost 6 bases and J lost 5, with 16 bases in between. Germline CDR1 reads SQVTM; CDR2 reads ANQGSEA. Here the CDR3 DNA reads TGCAGCGTCCCATTTACGGTAGGGACTGAAGCTTTCTTT. Translating gives CSVPFTVGTEAFF.

This rearrangement joins TRBV29-1 to TRBJ2-7; 10 positions agree with TRBD2. V lost 3 bases and J lost 1; bases outside the gene matches: 9. The germline V gene has CDR1 SQVTM and CDR2 ANQGSEA. There are 16 residues in the CDR3. This chain's CDR3 is CSVELAGEGASYEQYF. In nucleotides, the CDR3 is TGCAGCGTTGAGCTAGCGGGAGAGGGTGCGTCCTACGAGCAGTACTTC.

CDR3 DNA: TGTGCCAGCAGCGGCGGCAGCGGGAGAGAGACCCAGTACTTC. Translated: CASSGGSGRETQYF. This chain connects TRBV9 to TRBJ2-5; 8 nucleotides line up with TRBD2. From germline, CDR1 is SGDLS and CDR2 YYNGEE. The J segment lost 4 bases and the V segment lost 3 bases, leaving 5 bases of the junction unmatched. The CDR3 is 14 residues long.

J is TRBJ2-1 and V is TRBV5-1; tentative D call: TRBD1 (6 bases). Germline loops: CDR1 SGHRS, CDR2 YFSETQ. The CDR3 has 13 amino acids. V was cut by 4 bases and J by 4 bases, with 9 bases left in between. The CDR3 sequence is CASSPDRYNEQFF. The CDR3, as DNA: TGCGCCAGCAGCCCGGACAGATACAATGAGCAGTTCTTC.

This chain joins TRBV13 and TRBJ2-3; D unclear. The germline gives CDR1 PRHDT, CDR2 FYEKMQ (reference sequence). The CDR3 loop spans 16 amino acids. Trimming pared 0 bases from V and 0 bases from J, leaving 10 bases between. CDR3 coding DNA: TGTGCCAGCAGCTTAGGAAGGTCTGGGAGCACAGATACGCAGTATTTT. It yields the protein CASSLGRSGSTDTQYF.

This clone was seen only a few times. CDR3 amino acids: CSGVPSEVETQYF. In nucleotides, the CDR3 is TGCAGCGGGGTGCCTTCTGAGGTAGAGACCCAGTACTTC. The V and J genes are TRBV29-1 and TRBJ2-5; no clear D. V shed 7 bases and J shed 4 bases, with 16 bases lying between them. Germline V gene sequence: CDR1 SQVTM, CDR2 ANQGSEA. This CDR3 is built from 13 residues.

This clone was counted a few times. J is TRBJ2-7 and V is TRBV5-4; possibly TRBD1 for D (5 bases). The CDR3 loop spans 15 amino acids. The ends were cut back, 0 bases at V and 7 bases at J, with 17 bases in the middle. The germline V gene encodes CDR1 SGHNT and CDR2 YYREEE (reference sequence). The CDR3 DNA follows: TGTGCCAGCAGCTTGGTACCAGGGTCGGTTCGGGAGCAGTACTTC. This encodes CASSLVPGSVREQYF. The full variable domain, its missing parts supplied by reference TRBV5-4 and TRBJ2-7, is ETGVTQSPTHLIKTRGQQVTLRCSSQSGHNTVSWYQQALGQGPQFIFQYYREEENGRGNFPPRFSGLQFPNYSSELNVNALELDDSALYLCASSLVPGSVREQYFGPGTRLTVT.

The chain joins TRBV15 to TRBJ1-5; 8 positions agree with TRBD1. This CDR3 has 15 residues. Germline V gene sequence: CDR1 LNHNV, CDR2 YYDKDF (reference sequence). With V trimmed by 5 bases and J by 6 bases, 9 bases remained unmatched. CDR3 sequence (DNA): TGTGCCACCAGCGGGGGAGACAGGGGACGTCAGCCCCAGCATTTT. This sequence encodes CATSGGDRGRQPQHF.

Concerning this clone itself: The sample carries other DNA sequences with the same CDR3. The rearrangement uses TRBV29-1 and TRBJ2-7; 7 bases fit TRBD2. Germline V gives CDR1 SQVTM, CDR2 ANQGSEA. The ends lost 3 bases at V and 4 bases at J; junction bases unmatched: 3. The CDR3 sequence is 12 residues long. The CDR3 DNA is TGCAGCGTTGAGGGGGAGGGGTACGAGCAGTACTTC. It codes for CSVEGEGYEQYF.

The rearrangement joins TRBV29-1 to TRBJ2-3, with 7 bases identical to TRBD2. The trim removed 4 bases at V and 4 bases at J, leaving 8 bases unmatched. The CDR3 spans 14 residues. Germline lookup yields CDR1 SQVTM and CDR2 ANQGSEA. In DNA form, the CDR3 reads TGCAGCGTTGCAAGCGGGATCGGGCCAGATACGCAGTATTTT. Amino acids: CSVASGIGPDTQYF.

This clone has a handful of counts. V is TRBV27 and J is TRBJ2-7; 8 bases line up with TRBD1. There are 15 residues in the CDR3. V dropped 5 bases and J dropped 1; count of bases not matched to a gene: 7. Germline V gene lookup returns CDR1 MNHEY and CDR2 SMNVEV (reference sequence). For the CDR3, the DNA is TGTGCCAGCAGTGAGAGGACAGGGACATCCTACGAGCAGTACTTC. Translating it yields CASSERTGTSYEQYF.

The gene calls are TRBV30 and TRBJ2-2, with D maybe TRBD1 (6 bases). Germline V gene data show CDR1 as GTSNPN and CDR2 as SVGIG (reference sequence). The CDR3 length is 14 residues. Trimming stripped 0 bases from V and 7 bases from J, with 12 bases between. In DNA, the CDR3 is TGTGCCTGGAGTGTAGGGGGTTACGGCGGGGAGCTGTTTTTT. It yields the protein CAWSVGGYGGELFF.

V gene TRBV27 combines with J gene TRBJ2-3; TRBD2 is a possible D gene (6 bases). CDR1 and CDR2 (germline): MNHEY, SMNVEV (reference sequence). V lost 6 bases and J lost 1, with 11 bases in between. CDR3 length: 14 residues. The CDR3 loop reads CASSYWRGTDTQYF. The CDR3 DNA is TGTGCCAGCAGCTATTGGAGGGGCACAGATACGCAGTATTTT.

The chain links TRBV29-1 to TRBJ1-1; D might be TRBD1 (6 bases). The CDR3 covers 12 residues. The germline V gene encodes CDR1 SQVTM and CDR2 ANQGSEA. V lost 0 bases and J 10 bases, leaving 12 bases between the germline ends. The CDR3, as DNA: TGCAGCGTTGAAGATATGGGGGCCGGAGCTTTCTTT. Amino acids: CSVEDMGAGAFF.

The V call is TRBV7-2, the J call TRBJ2-5, with 8 bases matching TRBD2. Germline V gives CDR1 SGHTA, CDR2 FQGNSA. The CDR3 spans 16 residues. With 5 bases clipped from V and 5 bases from J, the junction kept 13 bases outside the gene matches. The CDR3 nucleotides read TGTGCCAGCAGCCCTAGCGGGTCCAGGCCCAGGGAGACCCAGTACTTC. It codes for CASSPSGSRPRETQYF.

The chain joins TRBV7-9 to TRBJ2-6; D gene unclear. The germline V and J ends were trimmed by 6 bases and 0 bases, with 9 bases remaining between them. Per germline, CDR1 SEHNR and CDR2 FQNEAQ (reference sequence). The CDR3 has 15 amino acids. This CDR3 is CASSPTISGANVLTF. As DNA, the CDR3 is TGTGCCAGCAGTCCCACCATCTCTGGGGCCAACGTCCTGACTTTC.

The table lists this clone with a few counts. Other DNA sequences in this specimen translate into the identical CDR3. The CDR3: CSVDRGDGYTF. In DNA form, the CDR3 reads TGCAGCGTTGACAGGGGGGATGGCTACACCTTC. The chain combines TRBV29-1 with TRBJ1-2; TRBD1 aligns across 7 bases. The CDR3 length is 11 residues. CDR1 is SQVTM and CDR2 is ANQGSEA in the germline V gene. The V segment lost 3 bases and the J segment 6 bases; nucleotides outside the gene matches: 1.

The sample holds a few counts of this clone. V and J are TRBV29-1 and TRBJ1-2; tentatively, D is TRBD1 (6 bases). This CDR3 spans 15 amino acids. Germline assignment: CDR1 SQVTM and CDR2 ANQGSEA. Trimming shortened V by 4 bases and J by 8 bases, and 23 bases separated the two germline ends. The chain's CDR3 is CSVGGRDIGPYGYTF. CDR3 in DNA: TGCAGCGTTGGGGGAAGGGACATCGGGCCGTACGGCTACACCTTC.

The chain has TRBV30 and TRBJ2-7; TRBD1 is a possible D gene (5 bases). Trimming took off 5 bases at V and 9 bases at J, with 8 bases between the two ends. The CDR3 extends over 9 amino acids. Looked up from germline, CDR1 is GTSNPN and CDR2 is SVGIG (reference sequence). The CDR3 DNA is TGTGCCTGGTGCAGGGTGCAGTACTTC. It encodes CAWCRVQYF.

The chain has TRBV7-9 and TRBJ2-5, with TRBD1 matching over 8 bases. Near its end, the DNA agrees better with TRBJ2-7, so the J call may be wrong. The CDR3 length is 17 residues. CDR1 and CDR2 from the germline V gene are SEHNR and FQNEAQ (reference sequence). CDR3 nucleotides: TGTGCCAGCAGCTTACCCCTTCAGGGGGCCTCCTCCTACGAGCAGTACTTC. Translating gives CASSLPLQGASSYEQYF.

This chain links TRBV29-1 with TRBJ2-7, with 8 bases that match TRBD1. After removal of 5 bases from V and 1 base from J, the junction contained 7 bases not matched to a gene. The length of the CDR3 is 14 residues. Germline V gives CDR1 SQVTM, CDR2 ANQGSEA. CDR3 protein: CSVIAGTGSYEQYF. The CDR3, as DNA: TGCAGCGTTATAGCCGGGACAGGATCCTACGAGCAGTACTTC.

This clone was seen more than once but under ten times. CDR3 sequence (DNA): TGTGCCAGCAGCTTTTCCCACGGCTCCTATCAGCCCCAGCATTTT. Amino acid sequence: CASSFSHGSYQPQHF. V gene TRBV7-2 combines with J gene TRBJ1-5; no clear D gene. Trimming cost V 3 bases and J 5 bases, with 14 bases left between them. This CDR3 comprises 15 residues. The germline CDR1 and CDR2 sequences are SGHTA and FQGNSA. Complete variable domain (other parts from reference TRBV7-2 and TRBJ1-5): GAGVSQSPSNKVTEKGKDVELRCDPISGHTALYWYRQSLGQGLEFLIYFQGNSAPDKSGLPSDRFSAERTGGSVSTLTIQRTQQEDSAVYLCASSFSHGSYQPQHFGDGTRLSIL.

V usage is TRBV13 and J usage is TRBJ2-5, with 12 nucleotides matching TRBD2. The CDR3 sequence is 14 residues long. V lost 4 bases to trimming and J lost 3 bases; unmatched junction nucleotides: 0. Germline V CDR1 and CDR2: PRHDT, FYEKMQ (reference sequence). The CDR3 nucleotides read TGTGCCAGCAGCTGGACTAGCGGGGAAGAGACCCAGTACTTC. As protein: CASSWTSGEETQYF.

The V call is TRBV4-3, the J call TRBJ1-5; D unclear. CDR3 length: 13 residues. Trimming removed 1 base from V and 9 bases from J, with 10 bases in between. The germline gives CDR1 LGHNA, CDR2 YSLEER. The CDR3 DNA reads TGCGCCAGCAGCCAAGGGCGCGGATCGCCCCAGCATTTT. Amino acid sequence: CASSQGRGSPQHF.

Turning to this clone: One end of the junction varies from germline; a read error may be responsible. The chain employs TRBV29-1 and TRBJ2-6; D perhaps matches TRBD2 (5 bases). CDR3 length: 15 residues. CDR1 and CDR2 (germline): SQVTM, ANQGSEA. The CDR3: CSVQDYSSGANVLTF. The CDR3, as DNA: TGCAGCGTTCAAGACTACAGCTCTGGGGCCAACGTCCTGACTTTC.

The chain joins TRBV29-1 to TRBJ1-4; D is unclear. The CDR3 runs to 12 residues. From germline, CDR1 is SQVTM and CDR2 ANQGSEA. Trimming stripped 0 bases from V and 13 bases from J, with 12 bases between. The CDR3 here is CSVEEGGKGLFF. The CDR3 DNA reads TGCAGCGTTGAAGAGGGAGGGAAAGGACTGTTTTTT.